A selection of T cell receptor beta chains follows, all from one sample in a study of shared clonotypes between healthy human individuals. Sequencing was performed with immunoSEQ multiplex PCR; in TCRdb, only in-frame clones are kept and a portion is missing. The sample consists of millions of clones, about 95% of them appearing once. Sequenced: naive CD8+ T cells sorted from blood. These receptors were taken from a young man in good health. CDR3s include the opening cysteine and the closing phenylalanine or tryptophan. The order of the fields is J gene, D gene, V gene, clone size, CDR3 protein, CDR3 DNA. The D gene is left open where the match is weak. Clone size is not always given. Where it is, it says once, few, many or a class for expanded clones.

TRBJ2-3 | - | TRBV2 | - | CASSDESASEEYLRSTDTQYF | TGTGCCAGCAGTGATGAGAGCGCCTCTGAAGAGTACCTTAGAAGCACAGATACGCAGTATTTT
TRBJ2-5 | - | TRBV11-2 | - | CASSLSLETQYF | TGTGCCAGCAGCTTATCGCTGGAGACCCAGTACTTC
TRBJ1-5 | - | TRBV27 | - | CASSGRGVFNQPQHF | TGTGCCAGCAGTGGACGAGGCGTCTTCAATCAGCCCCAGCATTTT
TRBJ1-1 | - | TRBV27 | - | CASSLGGGLTEAFF | TGTGCCAGCAGTTTAGGGGGGGGGCTCACTGAAGCTTTCTTT
TRBJ2-5 | - | TRBV29-1 | - | CSVDWGRETQYF | TGCAGCGTTGATTGGGGGCGAGAGACCCAGTACTTC
TRBJ1-1 | - | TRBV5-1 | - | CASSLDLTIITEAFF | TGCGCCAGCAGCTTGGATCTAACGATTATCACTGAAGCTTTCTTT
TRBJ1-2 | - | TRBV9 | - | CASSGDGSTYGYTF | TGTGCCAGCAGCGGGGACGGTTCGACCTATGGCTACACCTTC
TRBJ2-5 | - | TRBV28 | once | CASSLWGKETQYF | TGTGCCAGCAGTTTGTGGGGAAAAGAGACCCAGTACTTC
TRBJ2-3 | TRBD1 | TRBV7-2 | - | CASSLVRTGGRDTQYF | TGTGCCAGCAGCTTAGTGAGGACAGGGGGGCGGGATACGCAGTATTTT
TRBJ2-7 | - | TRBV2 | - | CASSEGSGLREQYF | TGTGCCAGCAGTGAAGGGTCGGGCCTCCGCGAGCAGTACTTC
TRBJ2-7 | TRBD2 | TRBV9 | once | CASSVYGGSSDEQYF | TGTGCCAGCAGCGTATATGGCGGGAGTAGCGACGAGCAGTACTTC
TRBJ2-3 | - | TRBV2 | - | CASSFADSTDTQYF | TGTGCCAGCAGTTTTGCTGACAGTACAGATACGCAGTATTTT
TRBJ2-3 | TRBD2 | TRBV29-1 | - | CSVEPLAGGLADTQYF | TGCAGCGTGGAACCCCTAGCGGGGGGGTTAGCAGATACGCAGTATTTT
TRBJ1-4 | - | TRBV27 | - | CASSLAGFGEKLFF | TGTGCCAGCAGTTTAGCAGGGTTCGGTGAAAAACTGTTTTTT
TRBJ2-2 | TRBD2 | TRBV5-8 | - | CASSLAGDRNTGELFF | TGTGCCAGCAGCTTAGCGGGAGATCGGAACACCGGGGAGCTGTTTTTT
TRBJ2-7 | - | TRBV7-6 | once | CASSLFSPPYEQYF | TGTGCCAGCAGCTTATTTAGTCCTCCCTACGAGCAGTACTTC
TRBJ1-1 | - | TRBV6-5 | - | CASSYKGDTEAFF | TGTGCCAGCAGTTACAAGGGAGATACTGAAGCTTTCTTT
TRBJ2-7 | TRBD1 | TRBV5-4 | - | CASSRTGGPSYEQYF | TGTGCCAGCAGCCGGACAGGGGGGCCCTCCTACGAGCAGTACTTC
TRBJ2-7 | - | TRBV27 | - | CASSVDGSTSYEQYF | TGTGCCAGCAGTGTTGACGGATCAACTTCCTACGAGCAGTACTTC
TRBJ1-1 | - | TRBV6-1 | - | CASSEALLVATEAFF | TGTGCCAGCAGTGAAGCCTTGTTGGTAGCCACTGAAGCTTTCTTT
TRBJ1-2 | - | TRBV19 | few | CASSNDYYGYTF | TGTGCCAGTAGTAACGACTACTATGGCTACACCTTC
TRBJ2-3 | - | TRBV28 | - | CASSLLADTDTQYF | TGTGCCAGCAGTTTATTAGCTGACACAGATACGCAGTATTTT
TRBJ2-4 | TRBD2 | TRBV12-5 | - | CASGFIAGYGIQYF | TGTGCTAGTGGTTTTATAGCGGGATACGGCATTCAGTACTTC
TRBJ1-1 | TRBD1 | TRBV30 | - | CAWSDGQALNTEAFF | TGTGCCTGGAGTGATGGACAGGCCCTGAACACTGAAGCTTTCTTT
TRBJ2-7 | - | TRBV18 | - | CASSPDWNSYEQYF | TGTGCCAGCTCACCGGACTGGAACTCCTACGAGCAGTACTTC
TRBJ2-3 | TRBD2 | TRBV5-5 | - | CASSPGLAGPTDTQYF | TGTGCCAGCAGCCCTGGACTAGCGGGTCCAACAGATACGCAGTATTTT
TRBJ2-7 | - | TRBV28 | - | CASSAPNYEQYF | TGTGCCAGCAGTGCCCCGAACTACGAGCAGTACTTC
TRBJ1-1 | - | TRBV6-5 | - | CASSFREVAEAFF | TGTGCCAGCAGTTTTCGGGAGGTGGCTGAAGCTTTCTTT
TRBJ2-7 | - | TRBV30 | - | CAWSDRQKPYEQYF | TGTGCCTGGAGTGACCGACAGAAACCCTACGAGCAGTACTTC
TRBJ1-2 | TRBD1 | TRBV6-6 | - | CASSRQGNYGYTF | TGTGCCAGCAGTCGACAGGGCAACTATGGCTACACCTTC
TRBJ2-1 | - | TRBV9 | - | CASSVVGAGYNEQFF | TGTGCCAGCAGCGTAGTAGGGGCGGGCTACAATGAGCAGTTCTTC
TRBJ1-2 | - | TRBV6-5 | - | CASSYYNSHGYTF | TGTGCCAGCAGTTACTACAATAGTCATGGCTACACCTTC
TRBJ2-3 | - | TRBV30 | - | CAWDRQLDTQYF | TGTGCCTGGGACAGACAGCTCGATACGCAGTATTTT
TRBJ2-1 | - | TRBV5-1 | - | CASSLGDTAARFYNEQFF | TGCGCCAGCAGCTTGGGGGACACCGCGGCGCGGTTTTACAATGAGCAGTTCTTC
TRBJ1-2 | - | TRBV5-1 | - | CASSRTKGDYYGYTF | TGCGCCAGCAGCCGAACTAAGGGTGATTACTATGGCTACACCTTC
TRBJ2-7 | - | TRBV6-5 | - | CASSYSHSYEQYF | TGTGCCAGCAGTTACTCGCACTCTTACGAGCAGTACTTC
TRBJ2-2 | - | TRBV9 | - | CASSVPSELPANTGELFF | TGTGCCAGCAGCGTACCCAGCGAGTTACCTGCGAACACCGGGGAGCTGTTTTTT
TRBJ2-7 | - | TRBV11-1 | - | CASSFEGSYTTYEQYF | TGTGCCAGCAGCTTCGAGGGCAGCTATACTACCTACGAGCAGTACTTC
TRBJ2-1 | TRBD1 | TRBV7-9 | - | CASSPQYGGWDSEQFF | TGTGCCAGCAGCCCCCAATACGGTGGGTGGGACAGTGAGCAGTTCTTC
TRBJ2-3 | - | TRBV6-1 | - | CASRGLRADTQYF | TGTGCCAGCAGGGGGCTACGTGCGGATACGCAGTATTTT
TRBJ1-2 | TRBD1 | TRBV7-9 | once | CASSQPGQGLDGYTF | TGTGCCAGCAGTCAACCGGGACAGGGGTTAGATGGCTACACCTTC
TRBJ2-7 | TRBD2 | TRBV10-3 | - | CATRLAGEDEQYF | TGTGCCACCCGACTAGCGGGAGAAGACGAGCAGTACTTC
TRBJ2-3 | TRBD1 | TRBV18 | - | CASSTPGGVSSDTQYF | TGTGCCAGCTCCACCCCAGGGGGCGTATCATCCGATACGCAGTATTTT
TRBJ1-3 | TRBD1 | TRBV7-8 | - | CASSLAQGVGNTIYF | TGTGCCAGCAGCTTAGCTCAGGGGGTCGGAAACACCATATATTTT
TRBJ2-7 | - | TRBV19 | - | CASSMSIWYEQYF | TGTGCCAGTAGTATGTCCATTTGGTACGAGCAGTACTTC
TRBJ1-6 | - | TRBV5-4 | - | CASSIYNSPLHF | TGTGCCAGCAGCATCTATAATTCACCCCTCCACTTT
TRBJ2-5 | TRBD2 | TRBV7-6 | - | CASSTKAGGPDETQYF | TGTGCCAGCAGCACTAAAGCGGGAGGGCCGGACGAGACCCAGTACTTC
TRBJ2-5 | - | TRBV7-9 | - | CASSLPSAGAEVSETQYF | TGTGCCAGCAGCTTACCCTCGGCAGGGGCCGAAGTTTCGGAGACCCAGTACTTC
TRBJ1-1 | - | TRBV19 | - | CASSIAVNTEAFF | TGTGCCAGTAGTATTGCTGTGAACACTGAAGCTTTCTTT
TRBJ2-1 | - | TRBV15 | - | CATSRAQDSYNEQFF | TGTGCCACCAGCAGAGCTCAGGATTCCTACAATGAGCAGTTCTTC
TRBJ2-7 | - | TRBV7-9 | - | CASSPNYLNDEQYF | TGTGCCAGCAGCCCAAACTATCTTAACGACGAGCAGTACTTC
TRBJ1-1 | TRBD1 | TRBV19 | - | CASSVVTGAMDTEAFF | TGTGCCAGTAGTGTCGTGACAGGGGCAATGGACACTGAAGCTTTCTTT
TRBJ2-3 | - | TRBV28 | once | CASCNPVGTDTQYF | TGTGCCAGCTGTAACCCGGTCGGAACAGATACGCAGTATTTT
TRBJ2-7 | TRBD2 | TRBV7-2 | - | CASSWSGLATYEQYF | TGTGCCAGCAGTTGGTCGGGACTAGCGACCTACGAGCAGTACTTC
TRBJ2-7 | - | TRBV4-3 | - | CASSQGLVQEQYF | TGCGCCAGCAGCCAAGGGCTAGTTCAAGAGCAGTACTTC
TRBJ2-5 | TRBD2 | TRBV7-2 | - | CASSLVGTSGRGETQYF | TGTGCCAGCAGCTTAGTCGGGACTAGCGGGAGGGGAGAGACCCAGTACTTC
TRBJ2-5 | TRBD2 | TRBV4-1 | - | CASSQIQRGGQETQYF | TGCGCCAGCAGCCAAATCCAGCGGGGGGGCCAAGAGACCCAGTACTTC